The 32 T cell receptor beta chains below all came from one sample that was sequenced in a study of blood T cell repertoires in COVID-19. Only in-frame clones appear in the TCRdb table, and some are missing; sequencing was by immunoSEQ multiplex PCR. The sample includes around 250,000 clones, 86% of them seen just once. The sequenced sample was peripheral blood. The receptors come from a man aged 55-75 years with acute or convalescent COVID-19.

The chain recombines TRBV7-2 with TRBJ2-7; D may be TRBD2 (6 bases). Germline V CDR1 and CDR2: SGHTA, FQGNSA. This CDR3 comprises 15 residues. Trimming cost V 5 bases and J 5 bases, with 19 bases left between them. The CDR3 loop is CASSPSYGSQNEQYF. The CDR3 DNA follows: TGTGCCAGCAGCCCCTCCTACGGGAGCCAAAACGAGCAGTACTTC.

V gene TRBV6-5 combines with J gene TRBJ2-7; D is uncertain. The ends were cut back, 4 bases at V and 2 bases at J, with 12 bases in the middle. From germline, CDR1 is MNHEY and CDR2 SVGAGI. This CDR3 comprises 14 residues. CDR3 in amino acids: CASSSKRETYEQYF. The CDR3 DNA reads TGTGCCAGCAGTTCGAAAAGAGAAACCTACGAGCAGTACTTC.

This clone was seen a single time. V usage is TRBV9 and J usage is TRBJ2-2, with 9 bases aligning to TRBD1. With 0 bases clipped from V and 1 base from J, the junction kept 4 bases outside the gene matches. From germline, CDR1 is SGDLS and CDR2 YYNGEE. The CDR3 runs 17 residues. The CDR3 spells CASSVGLGQGNTGELFF. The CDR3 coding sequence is TGTGCCAGCAGCGTAGGTCTGGGACAGGGGAACACCGGGGAGCTGTTTTTT.

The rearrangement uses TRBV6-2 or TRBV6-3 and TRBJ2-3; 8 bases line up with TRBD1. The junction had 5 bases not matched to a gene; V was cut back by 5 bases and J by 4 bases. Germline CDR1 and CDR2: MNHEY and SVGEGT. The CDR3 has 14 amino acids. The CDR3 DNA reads TGTGCCAGCAGTCCCAGGGGGCGCGCAGATACGCAGTATTTT. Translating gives CASSPRGRADTQYF.

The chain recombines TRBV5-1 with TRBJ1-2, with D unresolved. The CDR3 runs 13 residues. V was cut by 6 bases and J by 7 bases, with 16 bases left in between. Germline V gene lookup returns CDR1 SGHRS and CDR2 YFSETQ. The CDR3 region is CASTLNPPGGYTF. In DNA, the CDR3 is TGCGCCAGCACCCTAAACCCGCCAGGTGGCTACACCTTC. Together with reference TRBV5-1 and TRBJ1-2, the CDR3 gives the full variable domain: KAGVTQTPRYLIKTRGQQVTLSCSPISGHRSVSWYQQTPGQGLQFLFEYFSETQRNKGNFPGRFSGRQFSNSRSEMNVSTLELGDSALYLCASTLNPPGGYTFGSGTRLTVV.

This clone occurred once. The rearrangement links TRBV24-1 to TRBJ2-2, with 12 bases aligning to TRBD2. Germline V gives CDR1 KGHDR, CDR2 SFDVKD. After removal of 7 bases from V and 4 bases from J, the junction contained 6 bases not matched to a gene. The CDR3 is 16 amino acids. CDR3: CATRTSGSGGTGELFF. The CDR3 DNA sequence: TGTGCCACCAGGACTAGCGGGAGCGGAGGCACCGGGGAGCTGTTTTTT.

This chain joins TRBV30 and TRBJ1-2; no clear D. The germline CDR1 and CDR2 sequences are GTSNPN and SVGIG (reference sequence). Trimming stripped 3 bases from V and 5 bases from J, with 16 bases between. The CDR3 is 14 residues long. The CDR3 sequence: CAWRPTLRKYGYTF. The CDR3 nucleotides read TGTGCCTGGAGGCCGACTCTGAGGAAATATGGCTACACCTTC. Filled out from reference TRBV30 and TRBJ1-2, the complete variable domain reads SQTIHQWPATLVQPVGSPLSLECTVEGTSNPNLYWYRQAAGRGLQLLFYSVGIGQISSEVPQNLSASRPQDRQFILSSKKLLLSDSGFYLCAWRPTLRKYGYTFGSGTRLTVV.

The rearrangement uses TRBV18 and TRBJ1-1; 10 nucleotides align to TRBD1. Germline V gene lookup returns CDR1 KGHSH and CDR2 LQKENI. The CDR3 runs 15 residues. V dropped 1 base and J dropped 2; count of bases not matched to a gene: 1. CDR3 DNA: TGTGCCAGCTCACCACGGGACAGGGGCAACACTGAAGCTTTCTTT. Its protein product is CASSPRDRGNTEAFF.

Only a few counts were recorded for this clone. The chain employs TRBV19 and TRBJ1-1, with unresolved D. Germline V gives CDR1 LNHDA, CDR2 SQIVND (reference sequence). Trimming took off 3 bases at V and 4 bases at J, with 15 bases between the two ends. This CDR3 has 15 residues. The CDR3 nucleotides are TGTGCCAGTAGTATCCCTTGGAGCGGCGGCACTGAAGCTTTCTTT. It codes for CASSIPWSGGTEAFF. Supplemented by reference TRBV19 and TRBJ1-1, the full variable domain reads DGGITQSPKYLFRKEGQNVTLSCEQNLNHDAMYWYRQDPGQGLRLIYYSQIVNDFQKGDIAEGYSVSREKKESFPLTVTSAQKNPTAFYLCASSIPWSGGTEAFFGQGTRLTVV.

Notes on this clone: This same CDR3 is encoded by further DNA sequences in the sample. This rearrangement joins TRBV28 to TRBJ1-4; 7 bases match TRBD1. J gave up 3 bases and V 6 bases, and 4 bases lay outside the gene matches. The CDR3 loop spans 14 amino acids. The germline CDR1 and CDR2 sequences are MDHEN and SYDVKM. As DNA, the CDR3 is TGTGCCAGCAGGCCCGGGACAGCTAATGAAAAACTGTTTTTT. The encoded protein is CASRPGTANEKLFF.

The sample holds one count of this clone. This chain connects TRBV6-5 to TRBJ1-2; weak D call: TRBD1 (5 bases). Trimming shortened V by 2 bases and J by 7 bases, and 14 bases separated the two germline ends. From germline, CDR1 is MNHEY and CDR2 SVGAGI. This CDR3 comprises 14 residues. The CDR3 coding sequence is TGTGCCAGCAGTTACGGTCGCGGGAGGGGTGGCTACACCTTC. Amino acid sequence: CASSYGRGRGGYTF.

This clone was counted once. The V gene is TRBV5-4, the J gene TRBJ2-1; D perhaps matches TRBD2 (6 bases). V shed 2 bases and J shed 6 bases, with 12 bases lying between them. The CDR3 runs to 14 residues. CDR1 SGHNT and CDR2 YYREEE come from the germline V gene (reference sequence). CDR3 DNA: TGTGCCAGCAGCTTCCGGGGGAGCCCCAATGAGCAGTTCTTC. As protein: CASSFRGSPNEQFF.

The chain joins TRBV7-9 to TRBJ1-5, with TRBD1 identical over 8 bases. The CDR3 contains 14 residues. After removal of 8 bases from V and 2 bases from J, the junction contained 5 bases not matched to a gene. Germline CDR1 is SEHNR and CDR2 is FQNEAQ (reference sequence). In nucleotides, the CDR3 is TGTGCCAGCGTGACAGGGGAAGGCAATCAGCCCCAGCATTTT. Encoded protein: CASVTGEGNQPQHF.

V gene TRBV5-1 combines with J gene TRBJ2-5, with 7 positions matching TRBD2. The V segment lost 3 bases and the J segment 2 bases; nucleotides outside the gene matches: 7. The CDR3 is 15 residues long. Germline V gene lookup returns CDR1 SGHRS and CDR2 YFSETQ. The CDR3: CASSSGTTLQETQYF. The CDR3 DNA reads TGCGCCAGCAGCTCTGGGACTACCTTACAAGAGACCCAGTACTTC.

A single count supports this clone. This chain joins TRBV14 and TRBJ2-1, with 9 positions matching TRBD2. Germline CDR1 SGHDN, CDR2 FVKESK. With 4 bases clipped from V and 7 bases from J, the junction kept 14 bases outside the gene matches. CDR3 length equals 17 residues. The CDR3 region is CASSRTRGRVLGNEQFF. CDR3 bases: TGTGCCAGCAGCCGGACTCGCGGGAGGGTTCTGGGTAATGAGCAGTTCTTC.

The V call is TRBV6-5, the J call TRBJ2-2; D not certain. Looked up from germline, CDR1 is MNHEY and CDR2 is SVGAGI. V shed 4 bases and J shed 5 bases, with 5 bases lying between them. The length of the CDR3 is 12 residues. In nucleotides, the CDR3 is TGTGCCAGCAGTTTCCGTACCGGGGAGCTGTTTTTT. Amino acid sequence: CASSFRTGELFF.

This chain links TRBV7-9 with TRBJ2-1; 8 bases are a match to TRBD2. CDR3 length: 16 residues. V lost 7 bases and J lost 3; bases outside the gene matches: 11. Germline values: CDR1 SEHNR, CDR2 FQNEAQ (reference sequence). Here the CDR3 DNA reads TGTGCCAGCACGCCCCGGGGGGGGAAGGACTACAATGAGCAGTTCTTC. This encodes CASTPRGGKDYNEQFF.

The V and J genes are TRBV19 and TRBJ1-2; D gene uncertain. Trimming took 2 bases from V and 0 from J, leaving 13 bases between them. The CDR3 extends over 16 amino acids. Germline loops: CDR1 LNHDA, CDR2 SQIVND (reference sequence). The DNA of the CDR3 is TGTGCCAGTAGTATACCCCAAGGAGCCTCTAACTATGGCTACACCTTC. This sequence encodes CASSIPQGASNYGYTF.

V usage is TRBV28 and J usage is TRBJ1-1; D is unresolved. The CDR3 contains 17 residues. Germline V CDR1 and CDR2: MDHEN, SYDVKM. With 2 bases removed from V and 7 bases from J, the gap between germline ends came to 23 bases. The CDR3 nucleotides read TGTGCCAGCAGTTTACCACCTGAGGGTTCCGTATTGTTTGAAGCTTTCTTT. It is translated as CASSLPPEGSVLFEAFF.

CDR3 in amino acids: CASSEWSRNEVPHEQYF. Here the CDR3 DNA reads TGTGCCAGCAGTGAATGGAGTAGAAACGAGGTGCCCCACGAGCAGTACTTC. The chain carries TRBV2 and TRBJ2-7; no clear D gene. Germline V gene lookup returns CDR1 SNHLY and CDR2 FYNNEI. Trimming cost V 2 bases and J 5 bases, with 22 bases left between them. The CDR3 spans 17 residues. Complete variable domain (other parts from reference TRBV2 and TRBJ2-7): EPEVTQTPSHQVTQMGQEVILRCVPISNHLYFYWYRQILGQKVEFLVSFYNNEISEKSEIFDDQFSVERPDGSNFTLKIRSTKLEDSAMYFCASSEWSRNEVPHEQYFGPGTRLTVT.

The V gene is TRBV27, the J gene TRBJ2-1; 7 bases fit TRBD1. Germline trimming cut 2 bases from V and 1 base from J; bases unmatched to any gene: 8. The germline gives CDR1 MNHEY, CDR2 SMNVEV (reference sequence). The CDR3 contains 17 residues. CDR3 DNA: TGTGCCAGCAGTTTAGGGACAGACTTTAGTTCCTACAATGAGCAGTTCTTC. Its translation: CASSLGTDFSSYNEQFF.

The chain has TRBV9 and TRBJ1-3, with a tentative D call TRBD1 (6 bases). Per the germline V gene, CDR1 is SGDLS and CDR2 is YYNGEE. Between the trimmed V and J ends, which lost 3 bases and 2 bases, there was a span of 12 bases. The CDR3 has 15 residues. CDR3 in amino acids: CASSAKQGTGNTIYF. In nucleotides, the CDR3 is TGTGCCAGCAGCGCTAAACAGGGTACTGGAAACACCATATATTTT.

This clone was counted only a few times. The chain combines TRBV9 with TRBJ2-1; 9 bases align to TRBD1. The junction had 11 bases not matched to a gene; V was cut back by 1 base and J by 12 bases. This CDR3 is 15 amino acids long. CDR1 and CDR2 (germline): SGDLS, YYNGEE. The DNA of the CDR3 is TGTGCCAGCAGCGTAAGCTGGGACAGGGCGATAGGGCAGTTCTTC. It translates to CASSVSWDRAIGQFF.

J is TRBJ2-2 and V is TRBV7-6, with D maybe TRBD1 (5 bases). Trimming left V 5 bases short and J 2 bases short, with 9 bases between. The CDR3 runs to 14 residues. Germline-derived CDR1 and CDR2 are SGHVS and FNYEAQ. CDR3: CASSHDRNTGELFF. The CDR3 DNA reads TGTGCCAGCAGCCATGACAGAAACACCGGGGAGCTGTTTTTT.

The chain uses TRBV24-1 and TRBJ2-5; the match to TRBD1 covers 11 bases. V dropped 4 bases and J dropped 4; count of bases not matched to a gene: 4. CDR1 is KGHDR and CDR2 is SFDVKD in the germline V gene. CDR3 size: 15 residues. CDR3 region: CATSEGQGARETQYF. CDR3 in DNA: TGTGCCACCAGTGAAGGACAGGGGGCTAGAGAGACCCAGTACTTC.

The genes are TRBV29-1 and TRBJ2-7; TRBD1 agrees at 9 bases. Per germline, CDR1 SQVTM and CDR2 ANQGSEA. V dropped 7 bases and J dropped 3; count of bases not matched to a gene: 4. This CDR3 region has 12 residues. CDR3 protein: CSAEGQGYEQYF. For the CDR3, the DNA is TGCAGCGCTGAGGGACAGGGCTACGAGCAGTACTTC.

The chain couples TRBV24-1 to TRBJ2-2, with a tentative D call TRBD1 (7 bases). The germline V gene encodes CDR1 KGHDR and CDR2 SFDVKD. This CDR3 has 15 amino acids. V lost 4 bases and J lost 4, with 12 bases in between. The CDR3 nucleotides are TGTGCCACCAGTGAGGCAGGGGGAGGCACCGGGGAGCTGTTTTTT. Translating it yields CATSEAGGGTGELFF.

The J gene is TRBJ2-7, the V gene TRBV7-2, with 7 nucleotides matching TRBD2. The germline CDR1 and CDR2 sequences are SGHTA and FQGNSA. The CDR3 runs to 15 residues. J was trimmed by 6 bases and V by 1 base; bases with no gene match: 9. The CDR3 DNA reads TGTGCCAGCAGCTTAGGTGCGGGAGTGGAGGGCGAGCAGTACTTC. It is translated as CASSLGAGVEGEQYF.

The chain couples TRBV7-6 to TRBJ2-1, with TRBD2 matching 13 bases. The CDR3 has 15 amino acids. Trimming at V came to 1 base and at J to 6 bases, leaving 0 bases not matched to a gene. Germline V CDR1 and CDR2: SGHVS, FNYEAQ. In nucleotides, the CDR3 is TGTGCCAGCAGCTTAGGGACTAGCGGGAGCAATGAGCAGTTCTTC. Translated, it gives CASSLGTSGSNEQFF. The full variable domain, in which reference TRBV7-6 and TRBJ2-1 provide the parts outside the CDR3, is GAGVSQSPRYKVTKRGQDVALRCDPISGHVSLYWYRQALGQGPEFLTYFNYEAQQDKSGLPNDRFSAERPEGSISTLTIQRTEQRDSAMYRCASSLGTSGSNEQFFGPGTRLTVL.

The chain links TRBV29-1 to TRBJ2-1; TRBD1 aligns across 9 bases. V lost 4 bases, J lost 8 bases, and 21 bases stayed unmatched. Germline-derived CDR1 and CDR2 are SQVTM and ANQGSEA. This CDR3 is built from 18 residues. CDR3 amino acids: CSVVGGAWGQGDRDEQFF. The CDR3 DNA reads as TGCAGCGTTGTTGGAGGTGCTTGGGGACAGGGTGACCGAGATGAGCAGTTCTTC.

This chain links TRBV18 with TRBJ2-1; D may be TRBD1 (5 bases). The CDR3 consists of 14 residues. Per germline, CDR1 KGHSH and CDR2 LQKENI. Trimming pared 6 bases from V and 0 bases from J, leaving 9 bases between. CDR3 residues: CASSVQGSYNEQFF. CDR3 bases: TGTGCCAGCTCGGTGCAGGGCTCCTACAATGAGCAGTTCTTC.

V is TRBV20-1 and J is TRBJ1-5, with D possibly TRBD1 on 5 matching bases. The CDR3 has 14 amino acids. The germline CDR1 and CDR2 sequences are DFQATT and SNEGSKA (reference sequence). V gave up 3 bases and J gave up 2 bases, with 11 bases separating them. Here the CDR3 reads CSASPWGGNQPQHF. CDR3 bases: TGCAGTGCTAGTCCGTGGGGGGGCAATCAGCCCCAGCATTTT.